These 19 T cell receptor beta chains were sequenced from one sample in a study of cytomegalovirus exposure and HLA in healthy donors. A multiplex PCR was run with 60 Vbeta primers and 13 Jbeta primers. Measured with immunoSEQ multiplex PCR; TCRdb has only the in-frame clones, and not every one. The profile shows about 120,000 clones, roughly 69% of them singletons. Sequences were obtained from PBMCs. All receptors derive from a woman between 35 and 50 years old in good health and CMV-seropositive.

The chain couples TRBV4-1 to TRBJ2-3; D unclear. Trimming removed 6 bases at V and 4 bases at J, with 17 bases between. Germline CDR1 reads MGHRA; CDR2 reads YSYEKL. The CDR3 spans 15 residues. CDR3 amino acids: CASSPPGSASDTQYF. CDR3 bases: TGCGCCAGCAGTCCGCCTGGCAGTGCCTCAGATACGCAGTATTTT.

This rearrangement joins TRBV7-9 to TRBJ2-1, with D maybe TRBD1 (5 bases). Germline-derived CDR1 and CDR2 are SEHNR and FQNEAQ (reference sequence). The CDR3 totals 18 residues. V was cut by 0 bases and J by 4 bases, with 19 bases left in between. CDR3 DNA: TGTGCCAGCAGCTTAGCCCTGTTCGGCAGGGCGACTTACAATGAGCAGTTCTTC. Translating gives CASSLALFGRATYNEQFF.

This clone was recorded a few times. The chain carries TRBV6-6 and TRBJ1-1, with a tentative D call TRBD1 (6 bases). Germline CDR1 MNHNY, CDR2 SVGAGI (reference sequence). Trimming removed 7 bases at V and 1 base at J, with 10 bases between. The CDR3 is 13 amino acids. The CDR3 sequence is CASMVTGNTEAFF. In DNA, the CDR3 is TGTGCCAGCATGGTGACAGGGAACACTGAAGCTTTCTTT.

V and J are TRBV5-5 and TRBJ2-7; the match to TRBD2 covers 11 bases. The germline gives CDR1 SGHKS, CDR2 YYEKEE (reference sequence). Trimming took 2 bases from V and 3 from J; bases not matched to a gene: 7. CDR3 length: 16 amino acids. The DNA for the CDR3 is TGTGCCAGCAGCTTCCTAGGACTAGCGGGTATCTACGAGCAGTACTTC. The encoded protein is CASSFLGLAGIYEQYF.

This clone was picked up a small number of times. This chain links TRBV11-1 with TRBJ1-2; the D is unclear. V shed 5 bases and J shed 2 bases, with 15 bases lying between them. Germline V gives CDR1 SGHAT, CDR2 FQDESV (reference sequence). The CDR3 loop spans 15 amino acids. CDR3 DNA: TGTGCCAGCAGCGGTGATTTCGGGAAGAACTATGGCTACACCTTC. It encodes CASSGDFGKNYGYTF.

This clone was picked up one time. The chain couples TRBV6-1 to TRBJ1-2; 7 bases are shared with TRBD1. Germline CDR1 reads MNHNS; CDR2 reads SASEGT. This CDR3 has 15 amino acids. V dropped 4 bases and J dropped 4; count of bases not matched to a gene: 9. CDR3 sequence reads: CASSGYRGTGYGYTF. CDR3 DNA sequence: TGTGCCAGCAGTGGCTACAGGGGCACAGGCTATGGCTACACCTTC.

This clone showed up just a few times. The chain uses TRBV5-4 and TRBJ1-1; D call uncertain. Germline V gene lookup returns CDR1 SGHNT and CDR2 YYREEE (reference sequence). Trimming took off 4 bases at V and 3 bases at J, with 13 bases between the two ends. The length of the CDR3 is 14 residues. The chain's CDR3 is CASSPKVGYTEAFF. The CDR3 nucleotides are TGTGCCAGCAGCCCCAAAGTCGGTTACACTGAAGCTTTCTTT.

This clone was counted a single time. The V and J genes are TRBV5-4 and TRBJ2-2, with a tentative D call TRBD1 (5 bases). This CDR3 is built from 13 residues. V was clipped by 2 bases and J by 6 bases, with 8 bases between them. The germline gives CDR1 SGHNT, CDR2 YYREEE (reference sequence). The CDR3 loop reads CASSFRGAGELFF. The CDR3 region has the DNA TGTGCCAGCAGCTTTAGGGGTGCCGGGGAGCTGTTTTTT.

The chain combines TRBV9 with TRBJ2-7; 10 bases align to TRBD2. Germline CDR1 and CDR2: SGDLS and YYNGEE. Unmatched junction bases numbered 7, after V lost 4 bases and J lost 3 bases. The length of the CDR3 is 15 residues. The CDR3 is CASSPRLAGVYEQYF. In nucleotides, the CDR3 is TGTGCCAGCAGCCCCCGCCTAGCGGGGGTCTACGAGCAGTACTTC.

V usage is TRBV4-2 and J usage is TRBJ2-1; 12 bases agree with TRBD2. J lost 5 bases, V lost 2 bases, and 7 bases had no gene match. The CDR3 covers 17 residues. Per germline, CDR1 LGHNA and CDR2 YNFKEQ. CDR3: CASSQHGLAGSNNEQFF. The CDR3 bases are TGTGCCAGCAGCCAACACGGACTAGCGGGAAGTAACAATGAGCAGTTCTTC.

The rearrangement links TRBV7-8 to TRBJ2-7, with D unclear. The ends were cut back, 0 bases at V and 0 bases at J, with 12 bases in the middle. CDR1 and CDR2 (germline): SGHVS, FQNEAQ. CDR3 size: 16 residues. CDR3: CASSLASGRISYEQYF. Here the CDR3 DNA reads TGTGCCAGCAGCTTAGCGTCTGGCAGGATCTCCTACGAGCAGTACTTC.

This chain links TRBV7-8 with TRBJ1-1; tentative D call: TRBD1 (5 bases). CDR3 length equals 15 residues. Trimming left V 5 bases short and J 6 bases short, with 19 bases between. CDR1 and CDR2 from the germline V gene are SGHVS and FQNEAQ. Here the CDR3 DNA reads TGTGCCAGCAGCGCCGCCGGGACTCCCCGCGCTGAAGCTTTCTTT. Translating gives CASSAAGTPRAEAFF.

This clone was recorded once. The chain links TRBV13 to TRBJ2-3, with 7 bases matching TRBD2. Looked up from germline, CDR1 is PRHDT and CDR2 is FYEKMQ (reference sequence). This CDR3 has 18 residues. Trimming took 5 bases from V and 0 from J; bases not matched to a gene: 14. The DNA for the CDR3 is TGTGCCAGCAGCCAAATAGGACTGGTAGCGGGTAGCACAGATACGCAGTATTTT. Amino acid sequence: CASSQIGLVAGSTDTQYF.

The rearrangement uses TRBV7-9 and TRBJ2-3; 10 bases line up with TRBD1. The germline V gene has CDR1 SEHNR and CDR2 FQNEAQ (reference sequence). V shed 4 bases, J shed 2 bases, and the junction held 6 bases outside the gene matches. The CDR3 loop spans 16 amino acids. The chain's CDR3 is CASSSRTGGPTDTQYF. The CDR3 region has the DNA TGTGCCAGCAGCTCCCGGACAGGGGGGCCCACAGATACGCAGTATTTT.

This chain connects TRBV15 to TRBJ1-2, with 10 bases identical to TRBD1. This CDR3 contains 15 residues. The germline V gene has CDR1 LNHNV and CDR2 YYDKDF (reference sequence). Trimming at V came to 1 base and at J to 3 bases, leaving 2 bases not matched to a gene. The chain's CDR3 is CATSRGGTGDYGYTF. CDR3 bases: TGTGCCACCAGCAGAGGCGGGACAGGGGACTATGGCTACACCTTC.

The sample holds a few counts of this clone. The rearrangement uses TRBV18 and TRBJ2-7; D possibly corresponds to TRBD2 (5 bases). CDR1 is KGHSH, CDR2 LQKENI, per germline. This CDR3 has 14 amino acids. V was pared by 4 bases and J by 0 bases, with 10 bases between. CDR3 coding DNA: TGTGCCAGCTCACAGGCGGGCACCTCCTACGAGCAGTACTTC. Its protein is CASSQAGTSYEQYF. Filled out from reference TRBV18 and TRBJ2-7, the complete variable domain reads NAGVMQNPRHLVRRRGQEARLRCSPMKGHSHVYWYRQLPEEGLKFMVYLQKENIIDESGMPKERFSAEFPKEGPSILRIQQVVRGDSAAYFCASSQAGTSYEQYFGPGTRLTVT.

The gene calls are TRBV19 and TRBJ2-7; D is undetermined. Germline CDR1 is LNHDA and CDR2 is SQIVND (reference sequence). V was clipped by 3 bases and J by 1 base, with 13 bases between them. The CDR3 has 15 amino acids. Here the CDR3 DNA reads TGTGCCAGTAGTATGAGTGCGCGAGAATCCTACGAGCAGTACTTC. Amino acids: CASSMSARESYEQYF.

This chain connects TRBV30 to TRBJ2-1; a weak D match, TRBD2 (6 bases). This CDR3 comprises 13 residues. CDR1 is GTSNPN and CDR2 is SVGIG in the germline V gene (reference sequence). The V and J ends lost 6 bases and 4 bases respectively, with 13 bases between them. The CDR3 coding sequence is TGTGCCTGTGCCGGGAGTTCGTACAATGAGCAGTTCTTC. It translates to CACAGSSYNEQFF.

J is TRBJ1-4 and V is TRBV5-6; 7 nucleotides line up with TRBD1. With V trimmed by 3 bases and J by 4 bases, 6 bases remained unmatched. Germline CDR1 is SGHDT and CDR2 is YYEEEE. This CDR3 is built from 15 residues. The CDR3 here is CASSSTGKGNEKLFF. The DNA for the CDR3 is TGTGCCAGCAGCTCGACAGGGAAGGGTAATGAAAAACTGTTTTTT.